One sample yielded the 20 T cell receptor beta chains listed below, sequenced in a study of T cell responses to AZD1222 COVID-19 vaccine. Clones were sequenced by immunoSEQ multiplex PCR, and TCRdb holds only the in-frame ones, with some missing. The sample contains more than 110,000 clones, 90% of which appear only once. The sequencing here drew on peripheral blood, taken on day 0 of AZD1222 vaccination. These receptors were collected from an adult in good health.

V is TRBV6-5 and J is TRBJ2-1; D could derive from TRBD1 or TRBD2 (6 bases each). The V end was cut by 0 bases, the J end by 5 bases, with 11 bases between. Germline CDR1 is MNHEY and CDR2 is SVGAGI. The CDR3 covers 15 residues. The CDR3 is CASSYSGGRNNEQFF. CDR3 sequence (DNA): TGTGCCAGCAGTTACTCGGGGGGCCGAAACAATGAGCAGTTCTTC.

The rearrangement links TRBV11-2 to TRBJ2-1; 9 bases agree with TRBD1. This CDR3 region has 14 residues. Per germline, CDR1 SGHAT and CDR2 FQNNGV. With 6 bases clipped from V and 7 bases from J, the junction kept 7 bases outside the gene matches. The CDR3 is CASRDRGPHNEQFF. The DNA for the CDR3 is TGTGCCAGCAGGGACAGGGGACCCCATAATGAGCAGTTCTTC. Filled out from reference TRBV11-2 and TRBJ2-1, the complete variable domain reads EAGVAQSPRYKIIEKRQSVAFWCNPISGHATLYWYQQILGQGPKLLIQFQNNGVVDDSQLPKDRFSAERLKGVDSTLKIQPAKLEDSAVYLCASRDRGPHNEQFFGPGTRLTVL.

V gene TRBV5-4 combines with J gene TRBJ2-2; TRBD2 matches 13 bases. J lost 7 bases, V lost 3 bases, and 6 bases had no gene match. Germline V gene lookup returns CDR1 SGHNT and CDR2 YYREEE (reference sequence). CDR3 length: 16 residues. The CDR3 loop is CASSSGLAGDLGELFF. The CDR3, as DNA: TGTGCCAGCAGCTCTGGACTAGCGGGGGACCTCGGGGAGCTGTTTTTT.

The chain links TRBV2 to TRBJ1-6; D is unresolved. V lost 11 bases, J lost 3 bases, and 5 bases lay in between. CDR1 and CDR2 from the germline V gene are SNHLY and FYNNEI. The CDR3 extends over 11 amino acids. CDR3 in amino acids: CASRYNSPLHF. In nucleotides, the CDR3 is TGTGCCTCCCGCTATAATTCACCCCTCCACTTT. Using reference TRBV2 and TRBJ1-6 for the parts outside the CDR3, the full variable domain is EPEVTQTPSHQVTQMGQEVILRCVPISNHLYFYWYRQILGQKVEFLVSFYNNEISEKSEIFDDQFSVERPDGSNFTLKIRSTKLEDSAMYFCASRYNSPLHFGNGTRLTVT.

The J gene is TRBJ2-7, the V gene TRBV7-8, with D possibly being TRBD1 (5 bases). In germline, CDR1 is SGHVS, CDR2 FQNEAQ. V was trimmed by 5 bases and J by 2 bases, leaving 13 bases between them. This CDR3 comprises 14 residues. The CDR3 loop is CASSMTATPYEQYF. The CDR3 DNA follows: TGTGCCAGCAGCATGACAGCTACCCCCTACGAGCAGTACTTC.

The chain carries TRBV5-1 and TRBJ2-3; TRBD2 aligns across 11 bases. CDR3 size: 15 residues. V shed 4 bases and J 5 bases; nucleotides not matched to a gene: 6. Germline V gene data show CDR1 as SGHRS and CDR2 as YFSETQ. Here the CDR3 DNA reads TGCGCCAGCAGCCTCATAGCGGGGGGGCTAGATACGCAGTATTTT. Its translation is CASSLIAGGLDTQYF.

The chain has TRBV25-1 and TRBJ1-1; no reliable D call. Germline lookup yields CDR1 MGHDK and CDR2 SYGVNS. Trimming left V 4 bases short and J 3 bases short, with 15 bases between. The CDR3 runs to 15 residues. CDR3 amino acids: CASSAPGVSYTEAFF. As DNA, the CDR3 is TGTGCCAGCAGTGCCCCCGGGGTGTCATACACTGAAGCTTTCTTT.

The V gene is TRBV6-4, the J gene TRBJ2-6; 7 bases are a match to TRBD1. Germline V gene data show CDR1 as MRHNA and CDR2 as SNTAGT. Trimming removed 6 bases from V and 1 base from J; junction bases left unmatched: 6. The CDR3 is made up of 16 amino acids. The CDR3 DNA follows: TGTGCCAGCAGCTCGACGACAGGGTCTGGGGCCAACGTCCTGACTTTC. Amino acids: CASSSTTGSGANVLTF.

CDR3 amino acids: CASRNILAGVSNEQFF. DNA of the CDR3: TGTGCCAGCAGGAACATCCTAGCGGGAGTTTCCAATGAGCAGTTCTTC. The V call is TRBV27, the J call TRBJ2-1; 10 bases match TRBD2. The V and J ends lost 6 bases and 6 bases, in that order; junction bases with no gene match: 11. CDR3 length: 16 residues. Germline assignment: CDR1 MNHEY and CDR2 SMNVEV (reference sequence).

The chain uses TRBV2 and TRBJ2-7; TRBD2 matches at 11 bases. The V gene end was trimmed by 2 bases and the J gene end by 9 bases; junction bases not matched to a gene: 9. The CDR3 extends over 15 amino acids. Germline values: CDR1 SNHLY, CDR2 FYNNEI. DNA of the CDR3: TGTGCCAGCAGTGAAATAGCGGGGGGGCCATCGGGGCAGTACTTC. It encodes CASSEIAGGPSGQYF.

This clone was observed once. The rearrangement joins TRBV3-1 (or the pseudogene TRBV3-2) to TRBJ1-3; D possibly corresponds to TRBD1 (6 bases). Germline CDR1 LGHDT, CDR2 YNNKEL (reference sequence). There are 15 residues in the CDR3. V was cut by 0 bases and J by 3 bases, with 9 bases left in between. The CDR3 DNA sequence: TGTGCCAGCAGCCAAGACCTGACAGGTGGAAACACCATATATTTT. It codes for CASSQDLTGGNTIYF.

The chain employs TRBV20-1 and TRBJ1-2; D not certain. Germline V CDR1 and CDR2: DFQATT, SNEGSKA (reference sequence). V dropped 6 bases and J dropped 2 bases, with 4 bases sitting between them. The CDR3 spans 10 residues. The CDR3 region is CSADNYGYTF. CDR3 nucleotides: TGCAGTGCCGACAACTATGGCTACACCTTC.

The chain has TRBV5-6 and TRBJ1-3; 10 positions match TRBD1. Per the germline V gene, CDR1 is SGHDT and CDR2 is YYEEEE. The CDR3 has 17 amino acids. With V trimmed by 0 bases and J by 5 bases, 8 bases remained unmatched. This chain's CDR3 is CASSLGVGDRGRNTIYF. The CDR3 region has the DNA TGTGCCAGCAGCTTGGGGGTCGGGGACAGGGGTCGAAACACCATATATTTT.

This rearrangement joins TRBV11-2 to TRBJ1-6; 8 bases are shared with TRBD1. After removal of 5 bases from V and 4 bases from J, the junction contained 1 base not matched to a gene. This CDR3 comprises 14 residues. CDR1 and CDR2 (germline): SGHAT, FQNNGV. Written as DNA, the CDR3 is TGTGCCAGCAGCGGACAGGGTTATAATTCACCCCTCCACTTT. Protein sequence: CASSGQGYNSPLHF.

In DNA form, the CDR3 reads TGTGCCACCAGCAGAGACCGGGAGGCGGATGAGCAGTTCTTC. This encodes CATSRDREADEQFF. The genes are TRBV15 and TRBJ2-1; 7 nucleotides line up with TRBD2. Germline V CDR1 and CDR2: LNHNV, YYDKDF (reference sequence). This CDR3 region has 14 residues. With 0 bases clipped from V and 8 bases from J, the junction kept 4 bases outside the gene matches.

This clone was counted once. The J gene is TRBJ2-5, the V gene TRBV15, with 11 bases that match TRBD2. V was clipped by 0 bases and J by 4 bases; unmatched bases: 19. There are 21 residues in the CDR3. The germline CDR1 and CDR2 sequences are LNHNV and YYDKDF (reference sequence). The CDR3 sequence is CATSRDLGGSVAGGPGETQYF. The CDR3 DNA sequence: TGTGCCACCAGCAGAGATTTGGGGGGTTCGGTAGCGGGAGGGCCGGGAGAGACCCAGTACTTC.

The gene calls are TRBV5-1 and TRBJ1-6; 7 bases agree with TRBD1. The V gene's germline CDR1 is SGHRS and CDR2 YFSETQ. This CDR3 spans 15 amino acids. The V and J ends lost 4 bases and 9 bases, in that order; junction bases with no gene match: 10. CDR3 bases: TGCGCCAGCAGCGTCCGACAGGGAGTAGGTTCACCCCTCCACTTT. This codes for CASSVRQGVGSPLHF.

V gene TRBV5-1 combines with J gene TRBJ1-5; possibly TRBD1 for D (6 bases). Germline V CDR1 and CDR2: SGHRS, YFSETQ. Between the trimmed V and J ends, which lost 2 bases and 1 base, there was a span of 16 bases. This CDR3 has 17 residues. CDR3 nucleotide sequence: TGCGCCAGCAGCTTCCTAGAACGGGGGCTAAGCAATCAGCCCCAGCATTTT. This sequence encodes CASSFLERGLSNQPQHF. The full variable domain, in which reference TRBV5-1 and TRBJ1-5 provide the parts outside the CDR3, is KAGVTQTPRYLIKTRGQQVTLSCSPISGHRSVSWYQQTPGQGLQFLFEYFSETQRNKGNFPGRFSGRQFSNSRSEMNVSTLELGDSALYLCASSFLERGLSNQPQHFGDGTRLSIL.

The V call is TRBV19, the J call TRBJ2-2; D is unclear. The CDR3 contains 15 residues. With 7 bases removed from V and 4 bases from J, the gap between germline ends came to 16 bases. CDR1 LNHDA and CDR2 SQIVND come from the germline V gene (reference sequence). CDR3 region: CASTRTTVATGELFF. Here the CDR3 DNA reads TGTGCCAGTACGCGGACGACGGTAGCCACCGGGGAGCTGTTTTTT.

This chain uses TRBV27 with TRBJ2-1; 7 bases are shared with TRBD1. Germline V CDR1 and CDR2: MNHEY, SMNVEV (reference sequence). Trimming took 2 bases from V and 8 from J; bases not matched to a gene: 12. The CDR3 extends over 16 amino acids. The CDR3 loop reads CASSLQGVRLLDEQFF. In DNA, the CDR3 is TGTGCCAGCAGTTTACAGGGGGTAAGGTTATTGGATGAGCAGTTCTTC.